These 24 T cell receptor beta chains were sequenced from one sample in a study of CD8 T cells in Susac syndrome. RNA, at about 0.5 to 1 ug, was reverse transcribed with random hexamers. TCRdb processed the immunoSEQ multiplex PCR reads anew with MiXCR; each CDR3 protein has one entry. Of 200,000 to 250,000 distinct CDR3 sequences listed, 95% are singletons. What was sequenced was CD4+ T cells from PBMCs. The source of these receptors is a human donor with multiple sclerosis.

The J gene is TRBJ2-5, the V gene TRBV5-4; 8 nucleotides agree with TRBD2. J was trimmed by 5 bases and V by 5 bases; bases with no gene match: 14. Germline CDR1 reads SGHNT; CDR2 reads YYREEE (reference sequence). CDR3 length equals 16 residues. Here the CDR3 reads CASRRNLGAGDETQYF. In DNA form, the CDR3 reads TGTGCCAGCAGACGAAACTTGGGAGCGGGAGACGAGACCCAGTACTTC.

In this sample, this clonotype turned up once. The genes are TRBV20-1 and TRBJ2-1, with 7 bases identical to TRBD2. The J segment lost 7 bases and the V segment lost 6 bases, leaving 18 bases of the junction unmatched. Germline values: CDR1 DFQATT, CDR2 SNEGSKA (reference sequence). This CDR3 is built from 16 residues. CDR3 DNA: TGCAGTGCCTTCTTCAGACTAGCAGGGAATAGGAATGAGCAGTTCTTC. Translated: CSAFFRLAGNRNEQFF.

The chain uses TRBV3-1 and TRBJ2-7; possible D gene TRBD2, 6 bases. The germline CDR1 and CDR2 sequences are LGHDT and YNNKEL (reference sequence). Between the trimmed V and J ends, which lost 3 bases and 4 bases, there was a span of 19 bases. The CDR3 sequence is 16 residues long. CDR3 in DNA: TGTGCCAGCAGCCAGCGAAGGGACTTGATTTATTACGAGCAGTACTTC. Translation gives CASSQRRDLIYYEQYF.

This clonotype has a single count. This rearrangement joins TRBV20-1 to TRBJ2-2, with 7 bases matching TRBD1. Germline assignment: CDR1 DFQATT and CDR2 SNEGSKA (reference sequence). The V gene end was trimmed by 3 bases and the J gene end by 1 base; junction bases not matched to a gene: 5. The CDR3 contains 15 residues. The CDR3: CSASPGTVNTGELFF. In DNA, the CDR3 is TGCAGTGCTAGCCCCGGGACAGTGAACACCGGGGAGCTGTTTTTT.

The chain carries TRBV9 and TRBJ1-2; D remains unclear. The germline V gene has CDR1 SGDLS and CDR2 YYNGEE. Trimming left V 0 bases short and J 5 bases short, with 11 bases between. CDR3 length: 14 residues. The CDR3 nucleotides read TGTGCCAGCAGCGTAGACAACGGCGGGTATGGCTACACCTTC. Translating it yields CASSVDNGGYGYTF.

V is TRBV30 and J is TRBJ1-2; the D is unclear. CDR1 GTSNPN and CDR2 SVGIG come from the germline V gene (reference sequence). V lost 5 bases and J 2 bases, leaving 6 bases between the germline ends. The CDR3 is 11 amino acids. CDR3 DNA sequence: TGTGCCTGGGGACGGAACTATGGCTACACCTTC. This translates into CAWGRNYGYTF.

A few counts support this clonotype. At one of its ends the junction is not consistent with the germline gene, which may arise from a read error. The genes are TRBV7-9 and TRBJ2-2; maybe TRBD1 (6 bases). CDR1 and CDR2 from the germline V gene are SEHNR and FQNEAQ (reference sequence). The CDR3 loop spans 14 amino acids. The CDR3 sequence: CASSLQGNTGELFF. The CDR3 DNA follows: TGTGCCAGCAGCCTCCAGGGGAACACCGGGGAGCTATTTTTT.

This clonotype was counted once. V is TRBV30 and J is TRBJ2-7, with TRBD2 matching over 8 bases. The V gene end was trimmed by 3 bases and the J gene end by 7 bases; junction bases not matched to a gene: 14. The CDR3 runs 15 residues. In germline, CDR1 is GTSNPN, CDR2 SVGIG (reference sequence). The CDR3 is CAWRPAPGLVGEQYF. Written as DNA, the CDR3 is TGTGCCTGGAGACCAGCTCCGGGACTAGTTGGGGAGCAGTACTTC.

The CDR3 bases are TGCAGTGCTAGAGATTATGAGGAGACCCAGTACTTC. This gives the protein CSARDYEETQYF. The chain combines TRBV20-1 with TRBJ2-5, with unresolved D. V lost 0 bases and J 5 bases, leaving 7 bases between the germline ends. From germline, CDR1 is DFQATT and CDR2 SNEGSKA (reference sequence). This CDR3 contains 12 residues.

This chain links TRBV29-1 with TRBJ1-1; TRBD1 aligns across 7 bases. V trimming: 2 bases; J trimming: 11 bases; junction bases outside the gene matches: 8. The CDR3 sequence is 12 residues long. From germline, CDR1 is SQVTM and CDR2 ANQGSEA. The CDR3 loop is CSVETGQTTAFF. The CDR3 nucleotides are TGCAGCGTTGAAACGGGACAGACGACCGCTTTCTTT.

The CDR3 DNA reads as TGCCCTTATGGCGGACAGGGGGCTACTGGGGCCAACGTCCTGACTTTC. Encoded protein: CPYGGQGATGANVLTF. This chain joins TRBV23-1 and TRBJ2-6; TRBD1 agrees at 11 bases. TRBV23-1 is an ORF for which the function is uncertain. The CDR3 sequence is 16 residues long.

The chain links TRBV27 to TRBJ2-1; 14 bases map to TRBD2. The V segment lost 5 bases and the J segment 6 bases; nucleotides outside the gene matches: 12. This CDR3 spans 18 amino acids. The germline V gene encodes CDR1 MNHEY and CDR2 SMNVEV (reference sequence). The CDR3 DNA is TGTGCCAGCAGTCCTAGACGGACTAGCGGGAGGATTATCAATGAGCAGTTCTTC. Translation gives CASSPRRTSGRIINEQFF.

The chain recombines TRBV2 with TRBJ2-7, with D perhaps assigned TRBD1 or TRBD2 (5 bases each). V lost 5 bases, J lost 2 bases, and 10 bases lay in between. CDR1 is SNHLY and CDR2 is FYNNEI in the germline V gene. The CDR3 loop spans 13 amino acids. The CDR3: CASSKEGPYEQYF. DNA of the CDR3: TGTGCCAGCAGTAAAGAGGGACCCTACGAGCAGTACTTC.

This chain connects TRBV6-5 to TRBJ2-3, with 9 bases matching TRBD2. The CDR3 has 15 residues. V was pared by 3 bases and J by 4 bases, with 5 bases of the junction left unmatched. CDR1 is MNHEY and CDR2 is SVGAGI in the germline V gene. The CDR3, as DNA: TGTGCCAGCAGTTATAGGGGACTAGCAGCAGATACGCAGTATTTT. Protein sequence: CASSYRGLAADTQYF.

This rearrangement joins TRBV28 to TRBJ2-7; TRBD2 aligns across 11 bases. This CDR3 has 14 amino acids. Trimming removed 7 bases from V and 4 bases from J; junction bases left unmatched: 6. Germline V CDR1 and CDR2: MDHEN, SYDVKM. The DNA of the CDR3 is TGTGCCAGCACTACTAGCGGGGGCCAGTACGAGCAGTACTTC. Protein sequence: CASTTSGGQYEQYF.

This sequence joins TRBV5-1 and TRBJ2-7; TRBD1 matches 7 bases. CDR3 size: 14 residues. Germline V gives CDR1 SGHRS, CDR2 YFSETQ. The junction had 6 bases not matched to a gene; V was cut back by 1 base and J by 5 bases. The CDR3 coding sequence is TGCGCCAGCAGCTTGACCCCGACAGGGCACGAGCAGTACTTC. Protein: CASSLTPTGHEQYF.

CDR3 loop: CASSHPSTDTQYF. The CDR3 coding sequence is TGTGCCAGCAGCCACCCCTCCACAGATACGCAGTATTTT. The rearrangement joins TRBV14 to TRBJ2-3; no definite D call. Trimming took off 3 bases at V and 2 bases at J, with 6 bases between the two ends. The length of the CDR3 is 13 residues. The germline V gene has CDR1 SGHDN and CDR2 FVKESK.

The chain combines TRBV7-8 with TRBJ2-7; TRBD2 is a possible D gene (7 bases). The CDR3 loop spans 14 amino acids. The V end lost 5 bases, the J end lost 5 bases, and 16 bases lay between the germline ends. Germline V gene lookup returns CDR1 SGHVS and CDR2 FQNEAQ. The CDR3 loop is CASSRGHREDEQYF. In nucleotides, the CDR3 is TGTGCCAGCAGCAGGGGACACCGGGAGGACGAGCAGTACTTC.

The chain joins TRBV30 to TRBJ2-2; D remains unclear. The CDR3 runs to 11 residues. V was pared by 2 bases and J by 10 bases, with 8 bases between. Germline V CDR1 and CDR2: GTSNPN, SVGIG (reference sequence). As DNA, the CDR3 is TGTGCCTGGAGTAATTCCGTGGAGCTGTTTTTT. This encodes CAWSNSVELFF.

The CDR3 protein is CASSLDSLANEQFF. The CDR3 DNA sequence: TGTGCCAGCAGCTTAGATTCACTAGCGAATGAGCAGTTCTTC. The chain is built from TRBV7-6 and TRBJ2-1, with TRBD2 matching over 7 bases. CDR3 length: 14 amino acids. Germline V gives CDR1 SGHVS, CDR2 FNYEAQ. With 1 base clipped from V and 7 bases from J, the junction kept 4 bases outside the gene matches.

The chain has TRBV11-2 and TRBJ2-2; possibly TRBD2 for D (6 bases). The CDR3 spans 17 residues. CDR1 is SGHAT and CDR2 is FQNNGV in the germline V gene. V was pared by 0 bases and J by 0 bases, with 11 bases between. CDR3 coding DNA: TGTGCCAGCAGCTTAGATGCGGGGCGGACGAACACCGGGGAGCTGTTTTTT. Translating gives CASSLDAGRTNTGELFF.

The genes are TRBV27 and TRBJ2-4, with D uncertain. V lost 5 bases and J lost 0, with 11 bases in between. Germline V gene sequence: CDR1 MNHEY, CDR2 SMNVEV (reference sequence). This CDR3 region has 15 residues. CDR3 in amino acids: CASSTHSLAKNIQYF. CDR3 sequence (DNA): TGTGCCAGCAGTACCCATTCTCTAGCCAAAAACATTCAGTACTTC.

This clonotype was seen a single time. The J gene is TRBJ1-1, the V gene TRBV12-3 or TRBV12-4; D is unresolved. The V and J ends lost 7 bases and 1 base respectively, with 10 bases between them. CDR3 length equals 13 residues. DNA for the CDR3: TGTGCCAGCAAACCGACGGAGAACACTGAAGCTTTCTTT. Translation gives CASKPTENTEAFF.

The V call is TRBV19, the J call TRBJ2-1; TRBD2 matches at 10 bases. J was trimmed by 7 bases and V by 6 bases; bases with no gene match: 9. CDR3 length: 15 amino acids. Looked up from germline, CDR1 is LNHDA and CDR2 is SQIVND (reference sequence). The CDR3 DNA reads as TGTGCCAGTAGACTAGCGGGAAGAGTGCGGAATGAGCAGTTCTTC. Its translation is CASRLAGRVRNEQFF.